A selection of T cell receptor beta chains follows, all from one sample in a study of blood T cells in healthy people across ages. TCRdb processed the 5' RACE reads anew with MiXCR; each CDR3 protein has one entry. This sample has hundreds of thousands of distinct CDR3 sequences, with around 24% found just once. These data were likewise used in another study, on T cells of mothers and their children.

Sample: blood. Every receptor here comes from a boy aged 10-17 years in good health. Each CDR3 is given with its conserved first and last residue. Each record gives: V gene, J gene, D gene, clone size, CDR3 DNA, CDR3 protein. The D gene is left open where the match is weak. Some rows have no size entry. The others give once, few or many, or a class for an expanded clone.

>TRBV9|TRBJ2-3|.|few
TGTGCCAGCAGCGTAGAACAGGCGACAGATACGCAGTATTTT
CASSVEQATDTQYF
>TRBV20-1|TRBJ2-1|.|.
TGCAGTGCTAGGGAGGGTCTAGCCCCAAGATCCTACAATGAGCAGTTCTTC
CSAREGLAPRSYNEQFF
>TRBV9|TRBJ2-3|TRBD2|.
TGTGCCAGCAGCGCAAGACTAGCGGGGCGTACGCAGTATTTT
CASSARLAGRTQYF
>TRBV29-1|TRBJ1-4|.|few
TGCAGCGTTTTGGGTACCCTCGACAGATACAATGAAAAACTGTTTTTT
CSVLGTLDRYNEKLFF
>TRBV19|TRBJ1-1|.|.
TGTGCCAGTAGTATATTACATACTAACACTGAAGCTTTCTTT
CASSILHTNTEAFF
>TRBV28|TRBJ2-1|.|.
TGTGCCAGCAGCCCCCGGGGATTCCGCTCCTACAATGAGCAGTTCTTC
CASSPRGFRSYNEQFF
>TRBV7-2|TRBJ2-3|.|.
TGTGCCAGTTGGGATGGGGGGGCGGATACGCAGTATTTT
CASWDGGADTQYF
>TRBV15|TRBJ2-3|TRBD1|.
TGTGCCACCAGCAGCAGGACAGGGGGCTTGGATACGCAGTATTTT
CATSSRTGGLDTQYF
>TRBV6-6|TRBJ1-1|TRBD1|.
TGTGCCAGCAGTGATAGGGGGCAGCAAGCTTTCTTT
CASSDRGQQAFF
>TRBV20-1|TRBJ2-1|.|.
TGCAGTGCTAGAGACCCCCGTGTCAATGAGCAGTTCTTC
CSARDPRVNEQFF
>TRBV2|TRBJ2-7|.|.
TGTGCCAGCAGTGAAGCTAAAGGAAGGGTGCAGTACTTC
CASSEAKGRVQYF
>TRBV7-2|TRBJ1-1|.|.
TGTGCCAGCAGCTCCCAGCCGTACTTGAACACTGAAGCTTTCTTT
CASSSQPYLNTEAFF
>TRBV7-3|TRBJ2-1|TRBD2|.
TGTGCCAGCAGCTTAAGCGGGGGGGGGAACAATGAGCAGTTCTTC
CASSLSGGGNNEQFF
>TRBV20-1|TRBJ2-7|TRBD1|few
TGCAGTGCCGCGAGGACAGGGGTCGAGCAGTACTTC
CSAARTGVEQYF
>TRBV7-3|TRBJ2-1|TRBD2|few
TGTGCCAGCAGCCACCCCGGGGGACTAGCGGCCCACAATGAGCAGTTCTTC
CASSHPGGLAAHNEQFF
>TRBV29-1|TRBJ2-3|.|few
TGCAGCGTCGTCCCGGGACTGGAAGATACGCAGTATTTT
CSVVPGLEDTQYF
>TRBV29-1|TRBJ2-5|.|few
TGCAGCGTTGAAGATATGGCAGGGATAGCGTCAGAGACCCAGTACTTC
CSVEDMAGIASETQYF
>TRBV10-1|TRBJ2-7|.|many
TGCGCCAGCCGCATTTTCGTGGACGAGCAGTACTTC
CASRIFVDEQYF
>TRBV4-3|TRBJ1-2|TRBD1|few
TGCGCCAGCAGCCAAGATCAGGGGGCTGCCTATGGCTACACCTTC
CASSQDQGAAYGYTF
>TRBV5-6|TRBJ2-5|TRBD1|few
TGTGCCAGCAGCTATGACAGGGAAGAGACCCAGTACTTC
CASSYDREETQYF
>TRBV4-1|TRBJ2-1|TRBD1|.
TGCGCCAGCGGGACAGTCAACAATGAGCAGTTCTTC
CASGTVNNEQFF
>TRBV12-3/TRBV12-4|TRBJ2-5|TRBD2|many
TGTGCCAGCAGTTCTAGCGGGGGGTATCAAGAGACCCAGTACTTC
CASSSSGGYQETQYF
>TRBV4-1|TRBJ2-2|TRBD1|few
TGCGCCAGCAGCCAAGGGACAGGGGCGTCGCCCACCGGGGAGCTGTTTTTT
CASSQGTGASPTGELFF
>TRBV28|TRBJ1-1|.|few
TGTGCCAGCAGTCCCCTTGGCGAGCGGGTGAACACTGAAGCTTTCTTT
CASSPLGERVNTEAFF
>TRBV7-3|TRBJ2-1|TRBD2|.
TGTGCCAGTAGCTCCCACTCGGGCGGGGGCTACAATGAGCAGTTCTTC
CASSSHSGGGYNEQFF
>TRBV29-1|TRBJ1-2|.|few
TGCAGCGTTGATGGGGGTCTCAACTATGGCTACGCCTTC
CSVDGGLNYGYAF
>TRBV28|TRBJ2-7|TRBD2|few
TGTGCCAGCAGTCTCGGGACTAGCGGGGGCTACGAGCAGTACTTC
CASSLGTSGGYEQYF
>TRBV6-2/TRBV6-3|TRBJ1-1|.|few
TGTGCCAGCACCTACTGGTCCATGAACACTGAAGCTTTCTTT
CASTYWSMNTEAFF
>TRBV4-2|TRBJ2-7|.|many
TGTGCCAGCAGCCAAGATTTAAGGGACGAGCAGTACTTC
CASSQDLRDEQYF